Each of the 5 T cell receptor beta chains below was sequenced from the same sample in a study of Graves' ophthalmopathy and Graves' hyperthyroidism. RNA transcripts yielded amplified TCR beta CDR3 regions. After a first-round RT-PCR with HTBI primers, a second-round multiplex PCR was run. Using its own MiXCR run on the multiplex PCR reads, TCRdb lists one record per CDR3 protein. This table has 500,000 to 600,000 distinct CDR3 sequences, approximately 35% appearing once. The sample comprised peripheral blood or thyroid tissue (not recorded which). The receptors here all came from an adult man with Graves' hyperthyroidism.

The J gene is TRBJ2-5, the V gene TRBV10-2; 7 bases map to TRBD2. The end of the DNA aligns better with TRBJ2-1, so the J call may be wrong. Germline V gene sequence: CDR1 WSHSY, CDR2 SAAADI. This CDR3 is 16 amino acids long. The CDR3 DNA sequence: TGCGCCAGCAGTGAGTCCGCGGGAGCGTATATCAATGAGCAGTTCTTC. This sequence encodes CASSESAGAYINEQFF.

This clonotype came up a few times. The chain uses TRBV29-1 and TRBJ1-3; possible D gene TRBD1, 6 bases. This CDR3 is 16 amino acids long. V was pared by 0 bases and J by 4 bases, with 16 bases between. From germline, CDR1 is SQVTM and CDR2 ANQGSEA. The chain's CDR3 is CSVEDLSGVAGNTIYF. Here the CDR3 DNA reads TGCAGCGTTGAAGATCTATCAGGGGTCGCGGGAAACACCATATATTTT.

In nucleotides, the CDR3 is TGCAGTGGAGCGGGAGTGCTATACAATGAGCAGTTCTTC. It encodes CSGAGVLYNEQFF. This chain links TRBV20-1 with TRBJ2-1; 8 bases fit TRBD2. V lost 7 bases to trimming and J lost 4 bases; unmatched junction nucleotides: 6. The CDR3 has 13 amino acids. CDR1 and CDR2 from the germline V gene are DFQATT and SNEGSKA (reference sequence).

The CDR3 nucleotides read TGTGCCAGCAGCTTAAAAGGCACCCAAGAGACCCAGTACTTC. Protein sequence: CASSLKGTQETQYF. The chain joins TRBV7-9 to TRBJ2-5; D is uncertain. Germline values: CDR1 SEHNR, CDR2 FQNEAQ (reference sequence). Trimming shortened V by 2 bases and J by 1 base, and 8 bases separated the two germline ends. The CDR3 extends over 14 amino acids.

This clonotype was detected ten times or more. The chain is built from TRBV19 and TRBJ1-5; D uncertain. Trimming stripped 1 base from V and 4 bases from J, with 11 bases between. Germline V lookup: CDR1 LNHDA, CDR2 SQIVND (reference sequence). The CDR3 sequence is 15 residues long. DNA of the CDR3: TGTGCCAGTAGTATAGCCTCAGCGAATAATCAGCCCCAGCATTTT. Protein: CASSIASANNQPQHF.